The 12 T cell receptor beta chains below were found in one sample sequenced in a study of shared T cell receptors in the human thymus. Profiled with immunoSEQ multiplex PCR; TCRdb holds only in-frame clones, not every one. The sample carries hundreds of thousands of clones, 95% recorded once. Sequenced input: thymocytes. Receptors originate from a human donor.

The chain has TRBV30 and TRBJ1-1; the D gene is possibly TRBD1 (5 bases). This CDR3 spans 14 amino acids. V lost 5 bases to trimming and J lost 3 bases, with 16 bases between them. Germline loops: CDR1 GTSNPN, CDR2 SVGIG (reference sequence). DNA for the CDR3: TGTGCCTGGTTCGCCGGGACCCCGGACACTGAAGCTTTCTTT. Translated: CAWFAGTPDTEAFF.

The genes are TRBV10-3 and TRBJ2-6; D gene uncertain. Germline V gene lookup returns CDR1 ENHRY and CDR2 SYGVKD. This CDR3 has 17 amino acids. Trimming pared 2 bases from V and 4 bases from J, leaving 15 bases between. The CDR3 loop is CAISEPGSFGGANVLTF. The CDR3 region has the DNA TGTGCCATCAGTGAGCCTGGGTCATTCGGAGGGGCCAACGTCCTGACTTTC.

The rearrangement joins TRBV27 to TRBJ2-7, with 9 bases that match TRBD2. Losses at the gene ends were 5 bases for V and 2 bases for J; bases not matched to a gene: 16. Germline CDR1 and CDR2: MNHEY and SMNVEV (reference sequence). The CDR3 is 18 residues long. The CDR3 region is CASSAEAGGSYIPYEQYF. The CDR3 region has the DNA TGTGCCAGCAGTGCCGAAGCGGGAGGAAGCTATATTCCCTACGAGCAGTACTTC.

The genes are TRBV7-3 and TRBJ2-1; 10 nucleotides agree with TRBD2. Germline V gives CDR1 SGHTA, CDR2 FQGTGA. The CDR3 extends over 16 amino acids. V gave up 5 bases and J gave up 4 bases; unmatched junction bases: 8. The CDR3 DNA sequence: TGTGCCAGCAGCCCCTGGGAGCGGGAGGGATACAATGAGCAGTTCTTC. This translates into CASSPWEREGYNEQFF.

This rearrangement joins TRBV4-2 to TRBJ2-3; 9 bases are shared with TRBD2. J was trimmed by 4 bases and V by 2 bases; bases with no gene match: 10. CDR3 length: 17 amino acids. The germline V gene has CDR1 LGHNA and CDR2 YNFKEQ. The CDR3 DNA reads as TGTGCCAGCAGCCAAATGGGTCCTAGCGGGATCTCAGATACGCAGTATTTT. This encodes CASSQMGPSGISDTQYF.

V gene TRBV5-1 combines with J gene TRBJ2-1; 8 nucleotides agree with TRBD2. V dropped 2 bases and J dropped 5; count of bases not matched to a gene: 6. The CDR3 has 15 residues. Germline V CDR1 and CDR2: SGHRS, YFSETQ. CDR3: CASSFPGRAHNEQFF. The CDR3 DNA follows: TGCGCCAGCAGCTTTCCCGGGAGGGCCCACAATGAGCAGTTCTTC.

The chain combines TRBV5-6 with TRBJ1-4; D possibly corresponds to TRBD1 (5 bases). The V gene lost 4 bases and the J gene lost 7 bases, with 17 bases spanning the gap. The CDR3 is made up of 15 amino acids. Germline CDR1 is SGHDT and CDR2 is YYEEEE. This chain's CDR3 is CASSPLRGRVEKLFF. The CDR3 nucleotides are TGTGCCAGCAGCCCCCTGCGGGGGAGGGTTGAAAAACTGTTTTTT.

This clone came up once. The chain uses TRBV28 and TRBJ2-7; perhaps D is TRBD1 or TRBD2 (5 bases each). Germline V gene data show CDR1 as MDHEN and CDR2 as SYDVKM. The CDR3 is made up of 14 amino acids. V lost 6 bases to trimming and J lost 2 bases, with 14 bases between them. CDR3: CASRPGRVTYEQYF. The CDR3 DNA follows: TGTGCCAGCAGGCCGGGACGGGTAACCTACGAGCAGTACTTC.

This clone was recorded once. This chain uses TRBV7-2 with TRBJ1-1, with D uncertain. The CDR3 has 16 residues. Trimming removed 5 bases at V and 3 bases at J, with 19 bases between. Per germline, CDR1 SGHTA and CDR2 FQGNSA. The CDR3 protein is CASSPRLTLGDTEAFF. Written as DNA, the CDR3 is TGTGCCAGCAGCCCGCGACTCACCCTTGGGGACACTGAAGCTTTCTTT.

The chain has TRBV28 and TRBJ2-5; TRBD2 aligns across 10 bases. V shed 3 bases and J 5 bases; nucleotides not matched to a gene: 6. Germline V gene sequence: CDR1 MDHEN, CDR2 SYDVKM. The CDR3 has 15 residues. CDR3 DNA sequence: TGTGCCAGCAGTTTTACAGCGGGAGGGGGGGAGACCCAGTACTTC. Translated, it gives CASSFTAGGGETQYF.

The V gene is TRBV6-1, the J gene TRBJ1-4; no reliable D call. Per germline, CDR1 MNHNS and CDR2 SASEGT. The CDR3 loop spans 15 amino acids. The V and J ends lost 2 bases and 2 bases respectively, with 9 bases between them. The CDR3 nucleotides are TGTGCCAGCAGTGAAAAGGTGGGGACTAATGAAAAACTGTTTTTT. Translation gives CASSEKVGTNEKLFF.

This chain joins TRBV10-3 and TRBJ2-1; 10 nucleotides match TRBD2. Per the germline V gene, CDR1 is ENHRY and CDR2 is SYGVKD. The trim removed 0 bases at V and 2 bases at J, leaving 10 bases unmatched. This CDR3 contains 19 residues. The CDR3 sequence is CAISESPSGRGGAYNEQFF. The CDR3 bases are TGTGCCATCAGTGAGTCGCCTAGCGGGAGAGGTGGGGCCTACAATGAGCAGTTCTTC.